Below, 28 T cell receptor beta chains from the same sample are listed, as sequenced in a study of OX40 agonist ivuxolimab in advanced cancers. The protocol was immunoSEQ multiplex PCR, while the TCRdb copy is restricted to in-frame clones and leaves out a portion. Of about 36,000 clones in the sample, 80% to 85% were seen once. The material was CD4+ or CD8+ T cells sorted from blood, obtained in a trial of the OX40 agonist ivuxolimab. All receptors derive from an adult with an advanced solid tumor such as melanoma, head and neck, liver or kidney cancer.

With regard to this clone: At the DNA level, this CDR3 is encoded by other sequences in the same sample as well. The genes are TRBV27 and TRBJ2-7; D gene uncertain. Germline assignment: CDR1 MNHEY and CDR2 SMNVEV (reference sequence). The CDR3 totals 15 residues. The V end lost 8 bases, the J end lost 4 bases, and 21 bases lay between the germline ends. CDR3 loop: CASSPRGGSRYEQYF. The CDR3 bases are TGTGCCAGCTCTCCGAGAGGCGGATCTAGATACGAGCAGTACTTC.

This chain links TRBV5-6 with TRBJ1-1; D is undetermined. CDR1 is SGHDT and CDR2 is YYEEEE in the germline V gene. With 4 bases removed from V and 0 bases from J, the gap between germline ends came to 13 bases. This CDR3 region has 15 residues. The DNA for the CDR3 is TGTGCCAGCAGCGTAAATTGGGGTCTGAACACTGAAGCTTTCTTT. It translates to CASSVNWGLNTEAFF.

The chain combines TRBV28 with TRBJ2-2; D is ambiguous. The CDR3 extends over 15 amino acids. The germline gives CDR1 MDHEN, CDR2 SYDVKM. V was pared by 4 bases and J by 7 bases, with 16 bases between. CDR3 in amino acids: CASSSRLEPLGELFF. Written as DNA, the CDR3 is TGTGCCAGCAGTTCCCGACTCGAGCCCCTCGGGGAGCTGTTTTTT.

The rearrangement joins TRBV7-2 to TRBJ1-2; 7 nucleotides line up with TRBD1. Germline V CDR1 and CDR2: SGHTA, FQGNSA. V trimming: 0 bases; J trimming: 8 bases; junction bases outside the gene matches: 6. This CDR3 contains 14 residues. The CDR3 loop reads CASSLARQGRGYTF. CDR3 DNA sequence: TGTGCCAGCAGCTTAGCCAGACAGGGTAGAGGCTACACCTTC. The variable domain in full, completed from reference TRBV7-2 and TRBJ1-2, reads GAGVSQSPSNKVTEKGKDVELRCDPISGHTALYWYRQSLGQGLEFLIYFQGNSAPDKSGLPSDRFSAERTGGSVSTLTIQRTQQEDSAVYLCASSLARQGRGYTFGSGTRLTVV.

The genes are TRBV9 and TRBJ2-1; 9 bases match TRBD1. Unmatched junction bases numbered 17, after V lost 3 bases and J lost 7 bases. The CDR3 spans 18 residues. The germline V gene encodes CDR1 SGDLS and CDR2 YYNGEE. CDR3 in amino acids: CASSALLAGGTGKNEQFF. The CDR3 DNA sequence: TGTGCCAGCAGCGCCCTACTTGCTGGGGGGACAGGGAAAAATGAGCAGTTCTTC.

The genes are TRBV4-1 and TRBJ1-1, with 7 bases matching TRBD1. The CDR3 has 15 amino acids. The V gene end was trimmed by 0 bases and the J gene end by 8 bases; junction bases not matched to a gene: 9. Germline-derived CDR1 and CDR2 are MGHRA and YSYEKL. CDR3 protein: CASSQDDRDPPEAFF. The CDR3 bases are TGCGCCAGCAGCCAAGATGACAGGGACCCCCCGGAAGCTTTCTTT.

V and J are TRBV4-1 and TRBJ1-2; D is undetermined. Germline CDR1 is MGHRA and CDR2 is YSYEKL. The CDR3 extends over 16 amino acids. V was trimmed by 0 bases and J by 4 bases, leaving 15 bases between them. The CDR3 reads CASSQESNGWGYGYTF. The CDR3 DNA reads TGCGCCAGCAGCCAAGAGTCGAACGGTTGGGGCTATGGCTACACCTTC.

V usage is TRBV30 and J usage is TRBJ1-3; D gene ambiguous. Germline V CDR1 and CDR2: GTSNPN, SVGIG (reference sequence). This CDR3 region has 12 residues. Trimming removed 7 bases from V and 5 bases from J, with 12 bases in between. CDR3 nucleotide sequence: TGTGCCTACAAACAGCACAGAAACACCATATATTTT. Its protein is CAYKQHRNTIYF.

J is TRBJ1-2 and V is TRBV6-1, with D perhaps matching TRBD1 (5 bases). Per germline, CDR1 MNHNS and CDR2 SASEGT. CDR3 length: 15 residues. V lost 4 bases to trimming and J lost 7 bases, with 19 bases between them. The CDR3 region is CASSGPGLKLGGYTF. DNA for the CDR3: TGTGCCAGCAGTGGACCGGGACTTAAACTGGGTGGCTACACCTTC.

The J gene is TRBJ2-3, the V gene TRBV29-1; 11 bases map to TRBD2. Germline V gene data show CDR1 as SQVTM and CDR2 as ANQGSEA. The CDR3 has 14 amino acids. The junction had 6 bases not matched to a gene; V was cut back by 7 bases and J by 3 bases. The CDR3 DNA follows: TGCAGCGCAGATAGCGGGAGGGCGACAGATACGCAGTATTTT. This gives the protein CSADSGRATDTQYF.

This clone was seen a single time. The rearrangement joins TRBV18 to TRBJ1-2; the D is unclear. Trimming stripped 0 bases from V and 7 bases from J, with 12 bases between. Per the germline V gene, CDR1 is KGHSH and CDR2 is LQKENI. The length of the CDR3 is 14 residues. In DNA, the CDR3 is TGTGCCAGCTCACCACCGGAAGGGTTGAGTGGCTACACCTTC. The encoded protein is CASSPPEGLSGYTF.

The V and J genes are TRBV11-2 and TRBJ2-1; D ambiguous. The CDR3 covers 11 residues. Trimming stripped 1 base from V and 15 bases from J, with 10 bases between. CDR1 SGHAT and CDR2 FQNNGV come from the germline V gene. This CDR3 is CASSLGNQRFF. CDR3 bases: TGTGCCAGCAGCTTAGGTAATCAGCGGTTCTTC. Combining the CDR3 with reference TRBV11-2 and TRBJ2-1 gives the whole variable domain EAGVAQSPRYKIIEKRQSVAFWCNPISGHATLYWYQQILGQGPKLLIQFQNNGVVDDSQLPKDRFSAERLKGVDSTLKIQPAKLEDSAVYLCASSLGNQRFFGPGTRLTVL.

The chain links TRBV25-1 to TRBJ2-4; D is uncertain. Germline V gene sequence: CDR1 MGHDK, CDR2 SYGVNS. V lost 8 bases to trimming and J lost 5 bases, with 7 bases between them. This CDR3 contains 11 residues. The CDR3 DNA sequence: TGTGCCAGCTGTAGAGAAAACATTCAGTACTTC. It yields the protein CASCRENIQYF.

This clone came up once. The V gene is TRBV14, the J gene TRBJ2-7; 10 bases are shared with TRBD1. The germline CDR1 and CDR2 sequences are SGHDN and FVKESK. Germline trimming cut 3 bases from V and 3 bases from J; bases unmatched to any gene: 2. The CDR3 extends over 14 amino acids. The CDR3 protein is CASSQTGGNYEQYF. The CDR3 DNA reads as TGTGCCAGCAGCCAGACAGGGGGCAACTACGAGCAGTACTTC.

The chain is built from TRBV30 and TRBJ1-4; D is possibly TRBD1 (6 bases). Germline loops: CDR1 GTSNPN, CDR2 SVGIG (reference sequence). Between the trimmed V and J ends, which lost 3 bases and 3 bases, there was a span of 14 bases. This CDR3 has 15 amino acids. Here the CDR3 reads CAWRLQGWPNEKLFF. The CDR3 DNA sequence: TGTGCCTGGAGACTCCAGGGGTGGCCTAATGAAAAACTGTTTTTT.

Here the CDR3 reads CASSLAGTNYGYTF. The CDR3 DNA is TGTGCCAGCAGCTTGGCGGGAACTAACTATGGCTACACCTTC. The chain is built from TRBV5-4 and TRBJ1-2; D is unclear. The CDR3 has 14 residues. Germline CDR1 reads SGHNT; CDR2 reads YYREEE (reference sequence). The V gene lost 0 bases and the J gene lost 0 bases, with 6 bases spanning the gap. The full variable domain, in which reference TRBV5-4 and TRBJ1-2 provide the parts outside the CDR3, is ETGVTQSPTHLIKTRGQQVTLRCSSQSGHNTVSWYQQALGQGPQFIFQYYREEENGRGNFPPRFSGLQFPNYSSELNVNALELDDSALYLCASSLAGTNYGYTFGSGTRLTVV.

The genes are TRBV30 and TRBJ2-2; 8 bases map to TRBD1. The ends lost 3 bases at V and 4 bases at J; junction bases unmatched: 7. There are 15 residues in the CDR3. The germline V gene has CDR1 GTSNPN and CDR2 SVGIG (reference sequence). The DNA of the CDR3 is TGTGCCTGGAGAGGGGGGACAGGAATCACCGGGGAGCTGTTTTTT. As protein: CAWRGGTGITGELFF.

The V gene is TRBV9, the J gene TRBJ1-1, with TRBD1 matching 8 bases. The CDR3 extends over 15 amino acids. Germline CDR1 reads SGDLS; CDR2 reads YYNGEE. Germline trimming cut 3 bases from V and 6 bases from J; bases unmatched to any gene: 10. CDR3 loop: CASSADARGQAEAFF. The DNA for the CDR3 is TGTGCCAGCAGCGCGGATGCCAGGGGGCAAGCTGAAGCTTTCTTT.

The table lists this clone with a few counts. The rearrangement links TRBV10-3 to TRBJ2-5; no reliable D call. Germline loops: CDR1 ENHRY, CDR2 SYGVKD. V lost 2 bases to trimming and J lost 4 bases, with 5 bases between them. The CDR3 totals 12 residues. The CDR3 DNA reads as TGTGCCATCAGTGAGAAAGGAGAGACCCAGTACTTC. Its protein is CAISEKGETQYF.

The V call is TRBV2, the J call TRBJ2-7, with 7 nucleotides matching TRBD2. The CDR3 loop spans 15 amino acids. Trimming at V came to 6 bases and at J to 0 bases, leaving 8 bases not matched to a gene. CDR1 and CDR2 (germline): SNHLY, FYNNEI. The CDR3: CASRKRDPSSYEQYF. DNA of the CDR3: TGTGCCAGCAGGAAGCGGGACCCCAGCTCCTACGAGCAGTACTTC.

The V call is TRBV28, the J call TRBJ2-7, with 7 bases identical to TRBD2. The V segment lost 3 bases and the J segment 4 bases; nucleotides outside the gene matches: 18. Germline CDR1 reads MDHEN; CDR2 reads SYDVKM. This CDR3 is 18 amino acids long. CDR3 amino acids: CASSLFGAGAGRRYEQYF. The CDR3 DNA reads as TGTGCCAGCAGTTTGTTTGGGGCGGGAGCGGGCCGTAGGTACGAGCAGTACTTC.

The rearrangement joins TRBV9 to TRBJ2-7; a weak D match, TRBD2 (5 bases). CDR3 length equals 15 residues. CDR1 SGDLS and CDR2 YYNGEE come from the germline V gene. Trimming removed 3 bases at V and 4 bases at J, with 17 bases between. This CDR3 is CASSAGEPVGYEQYF. The DNA for the CDR3 is TGTGCCAGCAGCGCCGGGGAGCCGGTTGGTTACGAGCAGTACTTC.

The DNA of the CDR3 is TGTGCCAGCAGTTACTCGTCCCACACTGAAGCTTTCTTT. The encoded protein is CASSYSSHTEAFF. This sequence joins TRBV6-5 and TRBJ1-1; D gene uncertain. The CDR3 totals 13 residues. Trimming took 0 bases from V and 3 from J, leaving 5 bases between them. Germline V gives CDR1 MNHEY, CDR2 SVGAGI.

The CDR3 spells CASSYSAGVGEQYF. CDR3 nucleotides: TGTGCCAGCAGTTACTCAGCGGGGGTCGGCGAGCAGTACTTC. The chain combines TRBV6-5 with TRBJ2-7; 8 bases line up with TRBD2. J lost 6 bases, V lost 0 bases, and 4 bases had no gene match. From germline, CDR1 is MNHEY and CDR2 SVGAGI. This CDR3 spans 14 amino acids.

The J gene is TRBJ1-1, the V gene TRBV19; the D is unclear. The V gene's germline CDR1 is LNHDA and CDR2 SQIVND (reference sequence). CDR3 length equals 15 residues. Trimming removed 6 bases at V and 1 base at J, with 15 bases between. The CDR3 DNA follows: TGTGCCAGTAGGGAGAACGGGGTCTCGAACACTGAAGCTTTCTTT. Protein product: CASRENGVSNTEAFF.

This chain uses TRBV7-2 with TRBJ2-5, with 10 bases that match TRBD2. The CDR3 totals 15 residues. CDR1 is SGHTA and CDR2 is FQGNSA in the germline V gene. J was trimmed by 7 bases and V by 0 bases; bases with no gene match: 5. CDR3: CASSLAKASGGTQYF. The DNA of the CDR3 is TGTGCCAGCAGCTTAGCGAAGGCTAGCGGGGGGACCCAGTACTTC.

The chain carries TRBV5-1 and TRBJ1-1; 7 bases line up with TRBD1. Germline V gene data show CDR1 as SGHRS and CDR2 as YFSETQ. The junction had 6 bases not matched to a gene; V was cut back by 4 bases and J by 0 bases. The CDR3 extends over 15 amino acids. The CDR3: CASSAGGQLNTEAFF. CDR3 in DNA: TGCGCCAGCAGCGCGGGGGGACAGCTGAACACTGAAGCTTTCTTT.

CDR3 in amino acids: CASSQSWTSGRADEQFF. Here the CDR3 DNA reads TGCGCCAGCAGTCAATCGTGGACTAGCGGGAGGGCCGACGAGCAGTTCTTC. This rearrangement joins TRBV23-1 to TRBJ2-1, with 15 bases lining up with TRBD2. TRBV23-1 has ORF status, its function being uncertain. The CDR3 runs 17 residues. V dropped 0 bases and J dropped 10; count of bases not matched to a gene: 7.